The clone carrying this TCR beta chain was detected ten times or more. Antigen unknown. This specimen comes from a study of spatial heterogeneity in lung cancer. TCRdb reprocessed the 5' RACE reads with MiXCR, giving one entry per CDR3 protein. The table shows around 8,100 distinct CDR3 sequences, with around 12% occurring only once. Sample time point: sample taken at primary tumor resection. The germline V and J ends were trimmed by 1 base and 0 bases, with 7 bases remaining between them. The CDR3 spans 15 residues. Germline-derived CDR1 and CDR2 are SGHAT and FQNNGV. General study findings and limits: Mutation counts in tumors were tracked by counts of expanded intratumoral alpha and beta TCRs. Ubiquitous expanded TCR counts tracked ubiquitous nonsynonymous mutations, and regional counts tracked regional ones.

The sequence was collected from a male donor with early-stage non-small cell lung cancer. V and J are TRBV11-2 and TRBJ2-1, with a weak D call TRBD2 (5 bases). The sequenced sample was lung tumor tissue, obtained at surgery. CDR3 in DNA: TGTGCCAGCAGCTTAGCGCTAGCCTCCTACAATGAGCAGTTCTTC. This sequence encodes CASSLALASYNEQFF.